What follows are 19 T cell receptor beta chains derived from one specimen sequenced in a study of blood T cell repertoires in COVID-19 (dated by TCRdb to about 2020). Libraries were made using the immunoSEQ multiplex PCR assay. TCRdb's version of the immuneACCESS table is confined to in-frame rearrangements and falls short of the full clone set. An unresolved V gene accounts for under half of the shortfall where checked; the remainder is of unknown origin. The table for this sample lists some 150,000 clones; roughly nine tenths of them were counted only once. Of the sample, around 2.5% is held by the ten largest clones. The sample taken for sequencing was peripheral blood. The receptors come from a woman aged 70-85 years with acute or convalescent COVID-19.

The genes are TRBV6-5 and TRBJ1-3, with D maybe TRBD1 (5 bases). Germline V gene sequence: CDR1 MNHEY, CDR2 SVGAGI. This CDR3 is 15 amino acids long. Trimming stripped 6 bases from V and 0 bases from J, with 12 bases between. Here the CDR3 reads CASRIGGSSGNTIYF. CDR3 bases: TGTGCCAGCAGGATTGGGGGGAGCTCTGGAAACACCATATATTTT.

Comments on this clone: Other DNA sequences of this sample code for an identical CDR3. This chain connects TRBV18 to TRBJ2-2; TRBD2 agrees at 9 bases. The V segment lost 3 bases and the J segment 2 bases; nucleotides outside the gene matches: 7. The CDR3 consists of 17 residues. Germline CDR1 is KGHSH and CDR2 is LQKENI. The CDR3 loop reads CASSPYSGGLNTGELFF. CDR3 sequence (DNA): TGTGCCAGCTCACCCTACAGCGGGGGGTTAAACACCGGGGAGCTGTTTTTT.

This clone was observed a few times. Other nucleotide sequences in the sample specify the same CDR3. The chain is built from TRBV5-1 and TRBJ1-1; D might be TRBD1 (5 bases). Germline V lookup: CDR1 SGHRS, CDR2 YFSETQ. V was clipped by 3 bases and J by 7 bases, with 10 bases between them. The CDR3 is 12 amino acids. CDR3 nucleotide sequence: TGCGCCAGCAGCTCGTCGGGGGGTGAAGCTTTCTTT. Protein: CASSSSGGEAFF.

This chain connects TRBV3-1 (or the pseudogene TRBV3-2) to TRBJ1-5, with TRBD1 matching over 9 bases. Germline lookup yields CDR1 LGHDT and CDR2 YNNKEL (reference sequence). CDR3 size: 14 residues. Trimming took 0 bases from V and 11 from J; bases not matched to a gene: 5. CDR3 loop: CASSQETGGVAQHF. The CDR3 DNA follows: TGTGCCAGCAGCCAAGAGACAGGGGGGGTGGCCCAGCATTTT.

The rearrangement links TRBV28 to TRBJ1-5, with D perhaps TRBD1 (6 bases). Germline loops: CDR1 MDHEN, CDR2 SYDVKM. V dropped 6 bases and J dropped 5 bases, with 14 bases sitting between them. CDR3 length: 14 residues. CDR3 coding DNA: TGTGCCAGCAGGCCGGGGGGCCCCTATCAGCCCCAGCATTTT. Amino acid sequence: CASRPGGPYQPQHF.

This chain links TRBV19 with TRBJ2-1; the match to TRBD2 covers 7 bases. V gave up 4 bases and J gave up 0 bases; unmatched junction bases: 6. The CDR3 is made up of 16 amino acids. The germline gives CDR1 LNHDA, CDR2 SQIVND (reference sequence). As DNA, the CDR3 is TGTGCCAGTAGTAGAATCTCGGGGGGCTCCTACAATGAGCAGTTCTTC. Translating gives CASSRISGGSYNEQFF.

The chain uses TRBV6-6 and TRBJ2-5; 11 bases match TRBD1. This CDR3 is 17 amino acids long. With V trimmed by 5 bases and J by 0 bases, 8 bases remained unmatched. CDR1 MNHNY and CDR2 SVGAGI come from the germline V gene (reference sequence). Here the CDR3 reads CASSRGTGGRYQETQYF. CDR3 nucleotide sequence: TGTGCCAGCAGTCGCGGGACAGGGGGACGGTACCAAGAGACCCAGTACTTC.

This clone was counted a single time. The chain has TRBV24-1 and TRBJ1-3; the D gene is possibly TRBD1 (5 bases). This CDR3 has 15 amino acids. Trimming removed 4 bases from V and 8 bases from J, with 17 bases in between. CDR1 and CDR2 (germline): KGHDR, SFDVKD. CDR3 in DNA: TGTGCCACCAGTGAGCAGGGCCCGAATTTTTACACCATATATTTT. It yields the protein CATSEQGPNFYTIYF.

The rearrangement joins TRBV19 to TRBJ2-1, with TRBD1 matching over 7 bases. With V trimmed by 6 bases and J by 4 bases, 3 bases remained unmatched. Germline V gives CDR1 LNHDA, CDR2 SQIVND (reference sequence). The CDR3 contains 13 residues. This CDR3 reads CASSDRAYNEQFF. In DNA form, the CDR3 reads TGTGCCAGTAGCGACAGGGCTTACAATGAGCAGTTCTTC.

The genes are TRBV4-1 and TRBJ1-2, with 9 nucleotides matching TRBD1. The CDR3 consists of 15 residues. The trim removed 3 bases at V and 8 bases at J, leaving 10 bases unmatched. CDR1 and CDR2 from the germline V gene are MGHRA and YSYEKL. CDR3 coding DNA: TGCGCCAGCAGCCAGGTTACCGGGACAGGGAGAGGCTACACCTTC. This translates into CASSQVTGTGRGYTF.

The J gene is TRBJ2-7, the V gene TRBV12-3 or TRBV12-4; D is unclear. The CDR3 totals 11 residues. The V and J ends lost 3 bases and 4 bases respectively, with 4 bases between them. Here the CDR3 reads CASSLYYEQYF. In DNA, the CDR3 is TGTGCCAGCAGTTTGTATTACGAGCAGTACTTC.

V usage is TRBV15 and J usage is TRBJ1-3; D may be TRBD1 (5 bases). Germline CDR1 reads LNHNV; CDR2 reads YYDKDF (reference sequence). This CDR3 spans 15 amino acids. V was clipped by 5 bases and J by 4 bases, with 15 bases between them. This CDR3 is CATSGGRLGGNTIYF. The CDR3 DNA reads as TGTGCCACCAGCGGGGGGAGATTGGGCGGAAACACCATATATTTT.

The rearrangement joins TRBV11-2 to TRBJ2-4, with D possibly TRBD2 on 5 matching bases. Between the trimmed V and J ends, which lost 0 bases and 4 bases, there was a span of 10 bases. The CDR3 runs 15 residues. The germline V gene has CDR1 SGHAT and CDR2 FQNNGV. In DNA, the CDR3 is TGTGCCAGCAGCTTAGACGCGGGCGGTAAAAACATTCAGTACTTC. The encoded protein is CASSLDAGGKNIQYF.

The count of this clone is one. V gene TRBV7-2 combines with J gene TRBJ2-1; 7 bases line up with TRBD1. Trimming at V came to 6 bases and at J to 1 base, leaving 6 bases not matched to a gene. The CDR3 totals 15 residues. Germline V CDR1 and CDR2: SGHTA, FQGNSA. The chain's CDR3 is CASRGRTGSYNEQFF. The CDR3 DNA sequence: TGTGCCAGCAGGGGGCGGACAGGTTCCTACAATGAGCAGTTCTTC. The variable domain in full, completed from reference TRBV7-2 and TRBJ2-1, reads GAGVSQSPSNKVTEKGKDVELRCDPISGHTALYWYRQSLGQGLEFLIYFQGNSAPDKSGLPSDRFSAERTGGSVSTLTIQRTQQEDSAVYLCASRGRTGSYNEQFFGPGTRLTVL.

This chain connects TRBV18 to TRBJ1-4, with 7 bases that match TRBD1. Germline CDR1 reads KGHSH; CDR2 reads LQKENI. This CDR3 spans 17 amino acids. V shed 1 base, J shed 5 bases, and the junction held 10 bases outside the gene matches. The CDR3 loop is CASSPLGAVTGNEKLFF. CDR3 nucleotides: TGTGCCAGCTCACCACTGGGTGCTGTGACAGGGAATGAAAAACTGTTTTTT.

This chain connects TRBV15 to TRBJ2-7; a possible D gene is TRBD1 (6 bases). The ends were cut back, 4 bases at V and 2 bases at J, with 9 bases in the middle. The CDR3 consists of 13 residues. Germline V gives CDR1 LNHNV, CDR2 YYDKDF (reference sequence). CDR3 sequence: CATSNGQTYEQYF. The CDR3 bases are TGTGCCACCAGCAACGGACAGACCTACGAGCAGTACTTC.

This chain uses TRBV7-2 with TRBJ2-6; 10 bases match TRBD1. The CDR3 is 19 amino acids. From germline, CDR1 is SGHTA and CDR2 FQGNSA. V dropped 5 bases and J dropped 4; count of bases not matched to a gene: 14. CDR3 loop: CASSTHTPGQGPGANVLTF. The CDR3 DNA reads as TGTGCCAGCAGCACCCATACGCCGGGACAGGGGCCCGGGGCCAACGTCCTGACTTTC.

The genes are TRBV7-6 and TRBJ1-5; D unclear. Trimming shortened V by 4 bases and J by 4 bases, and 5 bases separated the two germline ends. From germline, CDR1 is SGHVS and CDR2 FNYEAQ. The CDR3 is 12 amino acids. CDR3 sequence: CASSSPNQPQHF. CDR3 DNA sequence: TGTGCCAGCAGCTCCCCGAATCAGCCCCAGCATTTT. Using reference TRBV7-6 and TRBJ1-5 for the parts outside the CDR3, the full variable domain is GAGVSQSPRYKVTKRGQDVALRCDPISGHVSLYWYRQALGQGPEFLTYFNYEAQQDKSGLPNDRFSAERPEGSISTLTIQRTEQRDSAMYRCASSSPNQPQHFGDGTRLSIL.

The chain uses TRBV28 and TRBJ2-1; the D gene is possibly TRBD1 (5 bases). The CDR3 is 12 amino acids. The germline V gene has CDR1 MDHEN and CDR2 SYDVKM. Trimming took 8 bases from V and 5 from J, leaving 10 bases between them. In DNA, the CDR3 is TGTGCCAGCGGTGGGGCCCACAATGAGCAGTTCTTC. Residues: CASGGAHNEQFF. The full variable domain, with the rest looked up from reference TRBV28 and TRBJ2-1, is DVKVTQSSRYLVKRTGEKVFLECVQDMDHENMFWYRQDPGLGLRLIYFSYDVKMKEKGDIPEGYSVSREKKERFSLILESASTNQTSMYLCASGGAHNEQFFGPGTRLTVL.